The entry that follows covers one TCR beta chain sequence. Its specificity is not known. This sample was taken from a study of post-analysis software for immune sequencing data. About the research overall: Disease trajectories encompassed relapsing-remitting, secondary progressive and progressive-relapsing multiple sclerosis.

The germline V and J ends were trimmed by 6 bases and 4 bases, with 14 bases remaining between them. Germline V gives CDR1 SGDLS, CDR2 YYNGEE. There are 13 residues in the CDR3. Study results and caveats: Five or six TRBV segments were significantly more frequent in patients than in controls. TRBV5-6, TRBV5-1 and TRBV20-1 were among these segments. The normalized Chao1 diversity of multiple sclerosis patients was significantly lower than that of controls. By F measure, samples from a shared preparation batch strongly co-clustered.

TCR beta libraries were prepared from cDNA with unique molecular identifiers. Yield was about 500,000 cDNA molecules from 1 to 10 million T cells. TCRdb fed the PCR reads into MiXCR, producing one record per CDR3 protein. The data show hundreds of thousands of distinct CDR3 sequences, roughly 50% seen once. The chain carries TRBV9 and TRBJ2-7; D gene ambiguous. The sequenced sample consisted of blood. The clonotype was recovered from a girl aged 5-17 years with multiple sclerosis. The CDR3 loop is CASMPPIEYEQYF. CDR3 in DNA: TGTGCCAGCATGCCCCCGATCGAGTACGAGCAGTACTTC. The full variable domain, with the rest looked up from reference TRBV9 and TRBJ2-7, is DSGVTQTPKHLITATGQRVTLRCSPRSGDLSVYWYQQSLDQGLQFLIQYYNGEERAKGNILERFSAQQFPDLHSELNLSSLELGDSALYFCASMPPIEYEQYFGPGTRLTVT.